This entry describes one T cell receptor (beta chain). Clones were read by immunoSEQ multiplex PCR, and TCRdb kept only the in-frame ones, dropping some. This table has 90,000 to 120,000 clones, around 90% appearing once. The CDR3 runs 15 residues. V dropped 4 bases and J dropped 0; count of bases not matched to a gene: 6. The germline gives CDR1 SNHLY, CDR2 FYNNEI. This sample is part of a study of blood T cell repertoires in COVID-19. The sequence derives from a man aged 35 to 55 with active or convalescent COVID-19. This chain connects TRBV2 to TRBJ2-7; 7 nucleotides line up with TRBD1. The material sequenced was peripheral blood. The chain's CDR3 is CASSGAGTASYEQYF. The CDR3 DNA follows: TGTGCCAGCAGTGGCGCCGGGACAGCCTCCTACGAGCAGTACTTC.